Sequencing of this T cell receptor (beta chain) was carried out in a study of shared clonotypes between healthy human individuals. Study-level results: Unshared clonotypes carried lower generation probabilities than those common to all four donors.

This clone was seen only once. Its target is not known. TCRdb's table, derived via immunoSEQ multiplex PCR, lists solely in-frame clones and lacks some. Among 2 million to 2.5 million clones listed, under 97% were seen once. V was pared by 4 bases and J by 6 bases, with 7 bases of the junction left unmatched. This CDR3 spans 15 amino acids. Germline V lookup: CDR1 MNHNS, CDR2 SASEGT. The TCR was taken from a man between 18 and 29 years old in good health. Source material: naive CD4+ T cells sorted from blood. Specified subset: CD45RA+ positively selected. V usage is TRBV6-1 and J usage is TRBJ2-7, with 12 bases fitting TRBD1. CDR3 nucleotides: TGTGCCAGCAGTGTGGTGGGACAGGGGGCGGGCGAGCAGTACTTC. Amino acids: CASSVVGQGAGEQYF.